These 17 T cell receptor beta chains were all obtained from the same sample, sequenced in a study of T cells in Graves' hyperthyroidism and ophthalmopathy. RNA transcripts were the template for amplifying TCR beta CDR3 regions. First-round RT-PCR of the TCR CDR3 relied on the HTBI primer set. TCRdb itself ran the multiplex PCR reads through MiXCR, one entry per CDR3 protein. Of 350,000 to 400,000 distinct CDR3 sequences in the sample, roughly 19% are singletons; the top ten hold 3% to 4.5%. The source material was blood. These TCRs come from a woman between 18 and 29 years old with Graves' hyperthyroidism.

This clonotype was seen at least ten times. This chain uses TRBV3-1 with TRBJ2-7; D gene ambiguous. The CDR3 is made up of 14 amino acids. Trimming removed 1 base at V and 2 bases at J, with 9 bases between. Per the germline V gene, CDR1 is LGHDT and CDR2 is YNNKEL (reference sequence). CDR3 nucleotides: TGTGCCAGCAGCCAAGGTTACGGCGCCTACGAGCAGTACTTC. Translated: CASSQGYGAYEQYF.

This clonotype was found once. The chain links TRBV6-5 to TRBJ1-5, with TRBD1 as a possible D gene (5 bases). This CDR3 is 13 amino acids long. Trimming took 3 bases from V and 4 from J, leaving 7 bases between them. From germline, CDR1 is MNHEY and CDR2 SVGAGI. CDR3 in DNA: TGTGCCAGCAGTTATGCAGGGAATCAGCCCCAGCATTTT. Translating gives CASSYAGNQPQHF.

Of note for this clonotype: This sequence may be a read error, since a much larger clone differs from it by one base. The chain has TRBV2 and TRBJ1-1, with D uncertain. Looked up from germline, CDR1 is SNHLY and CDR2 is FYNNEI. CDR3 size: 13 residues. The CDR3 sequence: CAALGRKNTEACF. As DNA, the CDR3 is TGTGCCGCACTAGGACGGAAGAACACTGAAGCTTGCTTT.

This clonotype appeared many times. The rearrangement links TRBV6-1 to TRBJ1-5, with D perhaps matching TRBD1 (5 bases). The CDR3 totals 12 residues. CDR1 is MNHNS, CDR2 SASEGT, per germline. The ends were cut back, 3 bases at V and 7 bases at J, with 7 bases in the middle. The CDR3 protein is CASSDRAQPQHF. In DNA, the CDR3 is TGTGCCAGCAGTGACAGGGCCCAGCCCCAGCATTTT.

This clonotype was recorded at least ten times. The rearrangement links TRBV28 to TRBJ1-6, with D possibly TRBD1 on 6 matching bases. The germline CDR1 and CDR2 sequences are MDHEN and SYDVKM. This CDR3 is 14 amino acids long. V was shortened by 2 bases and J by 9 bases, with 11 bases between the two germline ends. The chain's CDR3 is CASSLQGWSSPLHF. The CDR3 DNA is TGTGCCAGCAGTTTACAGGGGTGGAGTTCACCCCTCCACTTT. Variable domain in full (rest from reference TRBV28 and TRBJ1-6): DVKVTQSSRYLVKRTGEKVFLECVQDMDHENMFWYRQDPGLGLRLIYFSYDVKMKEKGDIPEGYSVSREKKERFSLILESASTNQTSMYLCASSLQGWSSPLHFGNGTRLTVT.

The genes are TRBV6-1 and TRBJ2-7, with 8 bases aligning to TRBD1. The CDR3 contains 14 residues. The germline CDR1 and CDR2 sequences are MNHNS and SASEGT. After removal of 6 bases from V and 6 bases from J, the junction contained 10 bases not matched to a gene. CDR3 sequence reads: CASSTGQGGLEQYF. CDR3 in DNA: TGTGCCAGCAGCACCGGACAGGGTGGTCTCGAGCAGTACTTC.

The CDR3, as DNA: TGTGCCAGTGTTTTCATGCGGGGTTCGGCTAACTATGGCTACACCTTC. Encoded protein: CASVFMRGSANYGYTF. The chain employs TRBV12-3 or TRBV12-4 and TRBJ1-2; no clear D. Between the trimmed V and J ends, which lost 9 bases and 0 bases, there was a span of 20 bases. The CDR3 spans 16 residues.

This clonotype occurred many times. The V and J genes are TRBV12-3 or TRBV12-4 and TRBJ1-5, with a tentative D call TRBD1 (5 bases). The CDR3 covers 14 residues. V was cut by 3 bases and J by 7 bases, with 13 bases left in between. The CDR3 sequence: CASSFSGIGQPQHF. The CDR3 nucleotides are TGTGCCAGCAGTTTCTCAGGGATTGGACAGCCCCAGCATTTT.

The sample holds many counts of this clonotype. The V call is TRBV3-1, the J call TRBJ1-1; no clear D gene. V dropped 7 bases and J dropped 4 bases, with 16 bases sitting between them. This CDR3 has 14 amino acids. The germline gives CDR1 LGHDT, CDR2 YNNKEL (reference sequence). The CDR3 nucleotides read TGTGCCAGCACCCAGAGAGCTCGAGGCACTGAAGCTTTCTTT. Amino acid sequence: CASTQRARGTEAFF.

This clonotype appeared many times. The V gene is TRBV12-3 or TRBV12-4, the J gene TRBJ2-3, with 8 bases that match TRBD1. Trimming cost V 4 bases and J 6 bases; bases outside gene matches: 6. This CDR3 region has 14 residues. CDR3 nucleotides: TGTGCCAGCAGTTCCGGACAGGGAAGCGATACGCAGTATTTT. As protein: CASSSGQGSDTQYF.

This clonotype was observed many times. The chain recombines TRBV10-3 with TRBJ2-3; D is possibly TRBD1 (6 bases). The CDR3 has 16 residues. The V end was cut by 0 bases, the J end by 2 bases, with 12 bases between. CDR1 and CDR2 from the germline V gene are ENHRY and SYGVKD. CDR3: CAISESMAGATDTQYF. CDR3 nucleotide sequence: TGTGCCATCAGTGAGTCGATGGCAGGGGCCACAGATACGCAGTATTTT.

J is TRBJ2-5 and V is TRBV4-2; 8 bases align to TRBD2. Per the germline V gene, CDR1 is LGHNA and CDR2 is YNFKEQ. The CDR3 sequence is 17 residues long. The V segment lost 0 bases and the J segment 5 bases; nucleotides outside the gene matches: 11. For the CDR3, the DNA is TGTGCCAGCAGCCAAGATCCTACCGGGGGGGCCTGGGAGACCCAGTACTTC. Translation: CASSQDPTGGAWETQYF.

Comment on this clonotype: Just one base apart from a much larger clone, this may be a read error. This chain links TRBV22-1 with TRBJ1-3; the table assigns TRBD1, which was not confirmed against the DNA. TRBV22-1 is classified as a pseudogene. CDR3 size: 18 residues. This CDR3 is CVSSVGTGGRSSGNTIYF. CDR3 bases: TGTGTCAGCAGCGTTGGGACAGGGGGACGAAGCTCTGGAAACACCATATATTTT.

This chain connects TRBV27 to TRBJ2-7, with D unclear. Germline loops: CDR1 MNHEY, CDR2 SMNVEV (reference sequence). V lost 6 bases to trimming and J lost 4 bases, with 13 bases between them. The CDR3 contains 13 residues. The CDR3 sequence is CASRGAYDYEQYF. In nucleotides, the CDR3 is TGTGCCAGCAGAGGCGCGTACGATTACGAGCAGTACTTC.

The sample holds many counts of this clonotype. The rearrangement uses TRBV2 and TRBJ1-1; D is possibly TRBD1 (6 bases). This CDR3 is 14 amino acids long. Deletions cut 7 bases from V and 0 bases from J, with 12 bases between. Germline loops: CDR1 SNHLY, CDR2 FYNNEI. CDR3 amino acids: CASKDRIMNTEAFF. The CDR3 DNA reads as TGTGCCAGCAAGGACAGAATCATGAACACTGAAGCTTTCTTT.

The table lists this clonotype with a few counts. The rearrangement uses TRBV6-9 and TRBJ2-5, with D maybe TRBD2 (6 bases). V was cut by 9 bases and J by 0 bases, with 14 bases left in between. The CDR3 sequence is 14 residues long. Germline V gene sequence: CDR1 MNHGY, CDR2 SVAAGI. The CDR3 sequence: CAREGRPYQETQYF. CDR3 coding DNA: TGTGCCAGGGAGGGGAGACCGTACCAAGAGACCCAGTACTTC.

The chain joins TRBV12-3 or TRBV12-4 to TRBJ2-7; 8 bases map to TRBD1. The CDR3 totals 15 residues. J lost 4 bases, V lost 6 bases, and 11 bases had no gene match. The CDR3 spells CASSLDRGVWYEQYF. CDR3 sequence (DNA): TGTGCCAGCAGCCTAGACAGGGGAGTTTGGTACGAGCAGTACTTC.